This entry is about one T cell receptor (beta chain). Its cognate antigen is unknown. V trimming: 3 bases; J trimming: 4 bases; junction bases outside the gene matches: 13. The length of the CDR3 is 19 residues. Per germline, CDR1 KGHSH and CDR2 LQKENI. The PCR contained 60 Vbeta and 13 Jbeta primers. Data came from immunoSEQ multiplex PCR; TCRdb stores just in-frame clones and leaves some out. Its listing shows approximately 70,000 clones. The sample comes from a study of cytomegalovirus exposure and HLA in healthy donors. Study outcomes and limitations: Researchers had no immune exposure information except CMV serostatus available. Looking again later, the authors saw that most CMV-associated TCR beta chains seemed HLA-restricted.

The gene calls are TRBV18 and TRBJ2-7; 15 nucleotides agree with TRBD2. The origin of this receptor is a woman in her twenties or thirties in good health and CMV-seronegative. Sequencing used PBMCs. This CDR3 is CASSPLRTSGRADGYEQYF. As DNA, the CDR3 is TGTGCCAGCTCACCGCTACGGACTAGCGGGAGGGCCGACGGGTACGAGCAGTACTTC.